This T cell receptor beta chain was profiled in a study of blood T cell repertoires in COVID-19. CDR3 length equals 14 residues. Per germline, CDR1 MDHEN and CDR2 SYDVKM. Trimming took off 5 bases at V and 6 bases at J, with 14 bases between the two ends. This clone was seen a single time. The assay was immunoSEQ multiplex PCR, and TCRdb's table has in-frame clones only and misses some. This sample has 250,000 to 350,000 clones, with around 88% found just once. The chain recombines TRBV28 with TRBJ2-1, with a weak D call TRBD2 (6 bases). Sequencing input: peripheral blood. This sequence originates from a woman in her 30s who had recovered from COVID-19. CDR3 bases: TGTGCCAGCAGTAGAAGACTAGTGATCAATGAGCAGTTCTTC. The encoded protein is CASSRRLVINEQFF.